This T cell receptor (beta chain) appears in the sequencing data of a study of T cell responses to AZD1222 COVID-19 vaccine. Study findings and constraints: The span of vaccine-associated CD4 TCRs extended across spike, with dominance at 160-218 and 743-854. Repertoire samples came only from after the peak T cell response. AZD1222 recipients seropositive at baseline numbered only five to seven.

Profiling relied on immunoSEQ multiplex PCR, and the TCRdb table lists in-frame clones only, not all of them. The sample holds 65,000 to 90,000 clones, about 88% seen once. Trimming removed 5 bases from V and 0 bases from J, with 5 bases in between. CDR3 length: 13 residues. Germline-derived CDR1 and CDR2 are SGHTA and FQGNSA. This clone turned up a few times. Its specificity is unknown. Other DNA sequences in this specimen translate into the identical CDR3. Sequenced material: peripheral blood, taken 28 days after the second AZD1222 dose. The chain has TRBV7-2 and TRBJ2-1; D is unclear. This clonotype was obtained from an adult who received the AZD1222 COVID-19 vaccine. The chain's CDR3 is CASSPISYNEQFF. In DNA form, the CDR3 reads TGTGCCAGCAGCCCAATCTCCTACAATGAGCAGTTCTTC.